These 3 T cell receptor beta chains were sequenced from one sample in a study of T cell responses to AZD1222 COVID-19 vaccine. Data came from immunoSEQ multiplex PCR; TCRdb stores just in-frame clones and leaves some out. Of around 150,000 clones listed, approximately 90% are singletons. Here the sequenced sample was peripheral blood, taken 28 days after the second AZD1222 dose. These receptors were obtained from an adult who received the AZD1222 COVID-19 vaccine.

The chain employs TRBV7-9 and TRBJ2-4; D assignment may be TRBD1 or TRBD2 (5 bases each). V shed 5 bases and J shed 0 bases, with 14 bases lying between them. The V gene's germline CDR1 is SEHNR and CDR2 FQNEAQ (reference sequence). The CDR3 has 16 amino acids. The CDR3 DNA reads as TGTGCCAGCAGCGATAGACGTGGGACAGCCAAAAACATTCAGTACTTC. Protein: CASSDRRGTAKNIQYF.

The chain has TRBV5-6 and TRBJ1-2, with 7 nucleotides matching TRBD1. The CDR3 loop spans 18 amino acids. CDR1 and CDR2 (germline): SGHDT, YYEEEE. V lost 2 bases, J lost 8 bases, and 21 bases stayed unmatched. Here the CDR3 reads CASSFDSGTAHGRAGYTF. The CDR3 DNA follows: TGTGCCAGCAGCTTCGACTCCGGGACAGCCCATGGGAGGGCCGGCTACACCTTC.

The chain combines TRBV29-1 with TRBJ2-3; either TRBD1 or TRBD2 may supply D (5 bases each). The germline gives CDR1 SQVTM, CDR2 ANQGSEA. Trimming left V 0 bases short and J 0 bases short, with 13 bases between. The CDR3 extends over 16 amino acids. Here the CDR3 DNA reads TGCAGCGTTGAAGATTTGGGGGAAGGGAGCACAGATACGCAGTATTTT. It codes for CSVEDLGEGSTDTQYF.